This TCR beta chain comes out of a study of beta chain features in type 1 diabetes. Study-wide findings and caveats: The influence of HLA type on TCRB rearrangement stayed undetermined. Shortening of TCRB CDR3s, moderate but significant, appeared in all four CD4+ subsets of Type 1 diabetes patients. A greater similarity of naive, central memory and Treg TCRB repertoires was seen among patients than among healthy donors.

Comment on this clone: Its target is not known.

Investigators reverse transcribed all isolated RNA, so they sequenced expressed TCRB transcripts. Method: immunoSEQ multiplex PCR; TCRdb's copy keeps in-frame clones and lacks some. The sample shows 300,000 to 400,000 clones, 9.3% of them seen only once. Germline CDR1 is ENHRY and CDR2 is SYGVKD. The V end lost 7 bases, the J end lost 7 bases, and 13 bases lay between the germline ends. This CDR3 region has 12 residues. Sequencing was performed on central memory CD4+ T cells from blood. This TCR was recovered from a man between 25 and 39 years old with type 1 diabetes. The chain uses TRBV10-3 and TRBJ1-2; D is unclear. The CDR3 sequence: CAINALGSGYTF. Written as DNA, the CDR3 is TGTGCCATCAATGCACTTGGGTCTGGCTACACCTTC.